One sample yielded the 25 T cell receptor beta chains listed below, sequenced in a study of blood T cell repertoires in COVID-19. Using immunoSEQ multiplex PCR, the repertoire was profiled, and TCRdb retains in-frame clones only, with some absent. The repertoire holds about 330,000 clones, with 85% as singletons. Sequenced: peripheral blood. Receptors were obtained from a human donor in a cohort sampled during active COVID-19.

This sequence joins TRBV27 and TRBJ1-2; D call uncertain. Between the trimmed V and J ends, which lost 7 bases and 6 bases, there was a span of 18 bases. The germline CDR1 and CDR2 sequences are MNHEY and SMNVEV (reference sequence). The CDR3 is 14 residues long. The CDR3 DNA sequence: TGTGCCAGCACCACCACCGGCGGGCTTCATGGCTACACCTTC. Translation: CASTTTGGLHGYTF.

The chain couples TRBV10-1 to TRBJ1-1; D is uncertain. Germline CDR1 is WNHNN and CDR2 is SYGVQD (reference sequence). CDR3 size: 13 residues. The V end lost 7 bases, the J end lost 2 bases, and 11 bases lay between the germline ends. The CDR3 protein is CASMETGNTEAFF. CDR3 nucleotide sequence: TGCGCCAGCATGGAGACGGGAAACACTGAAGCTTTCTTT.

Comments on this clone: Other nucleotide sequences in the sample specify the same CDR3. V usage is TRBV2 and J usage is TRBJ1-1; TRBD1 matches at 10 bases. V was pared by 6 bases and J by 3 bases, with 1 base of the junction left unmatched. CDR1 and CDR2 from the germline V gene are SNHLY and FYNNEI. This CDR3 is built from 13 residues. The CDR3 DNA reads TGTGCCAGCAGAGGACAGGGGGACACTGAAGCTTTCTTT. Its protein is CASRGQGDTEAFF.

This chain connects TRBV9 to TRBJ2-7; perhaps TRBD1 as D (5 bases). The V gene's germline CDR1 is SGDLS and CDR2 YYNGEE. Between the trimmed V and J ends, which lost 4 bases and 2 bases, there was a span of 13 bases. The CDR3 runs to 14 residues. CDR3 amino acids: CASSLPQEPYEQYF. Here the CDR3 DNA reads TGTGCCAGCAGCTTGCCACAGGAGCCCTACGAGCAGTACTTC.

This clone has just one count. The V gene is TRBV6-1, the J gene TRBJ2-5; D ambiguous. Germline values: CDR1 MNHNS, CDR2 SASEGT. The length of the CDR3 is 13 residues. V was cut by 3 bases and J by 5 bases, with 10 bases left in between. The CDR3 reads CASSDYAAETQYF. The CDR3, as DNA: TGTGCCAGCAGTGATTACGCCGCGGAGACCCAGTACTTC.

The CDR3 bases are TGTGCCAGCTCACCATCGGGACAGGGACACTATGGCTACACCTTC. The encoded protein is CASSPSGQGHYGYTF. V is TRBV18 and J is TRBJ1-2; 9 positions agree with TRBD1. Germline V gene sequence: CDR1 KGHSH, CDR2 LQKENI. V shed 2 bases, J shed 3 bases, and the junction held 4 bases outside the gene matches. This CDR3 comprises 15 residues.

The chain links TRBV29-1 to TRBJ1-2; no clear D gene. This CDR3 region has 12 residues. Looked up from germline, CDR1 is SQVTM and CDR2 is ANQGSEA. Trimming left V 8 bases short and J 3 bases short, with 13 bases between. The CDR3: CSSRGLDYGYTF. CDR3 sequence (DNA): TGCAGCAGCAGAGGCTTAGACTATGGCTACACCTTC. Looking up the rest from reference TRBV29-1 and TRBJ1-2 gives the full variable domain: SAVISQKPSRDICQRGTSLTIQCQVDSQVTMMFWYRQQPGQSLTLIATANQGSEATYESGFVIDKFPISRPNLTFSTLTVSNMSPEDSSIYLCSSRGLDYGYTFGSGTRLTVV.

The CDR3 protein is CASSLGPRSNQPQHF. CDR3 nucleotide sequence: TGTGCCAGCAGCCTGGGACCCAGGAGCAATCAGCCCCAGCATTTT. J is TRBJ1-5 and V is TRBV5-8; maybe TRBD1 (5 bases). This CDR3 is 15 amino acids long. V gave up 4 bases and J gave up 1 base, with 12 bases separating them. From germline, CDR1 is SGHTS and CDR2 YDEGEE.

This clone was seen only a few times. The CDR3 region has the DNA TGTGCCAGCAATTGGGGGGACCGTAACACTGAAGCTTTCTTT. It specifies CASNWGDRNTEAFF. The chain couples TRBV7-9 to TRBJ1-1, with D perhaps TRBD1 (5 bases). Trimming removed 7 bases from V and 2 bases from J, with 14 bases in between. Germline CDR1 SEHNR, CDR2 FQNEAQ (reference sequence). CDR3 length: 14 residues.

The gene calls are TRBV3-1 (or the pseudogene TRBV3-2) and TRBJ2-7; 7 bases are shared with TRBD1. This CDR3 has 16 residues. Per germline, CDR1 LGHDT and CDR2 YNNKEL (reference sequence). The V and J ends lost 0 bases and 2 bases, in that order; junction bases with no gene match: 7. This chain's CDR3 is CASSQDFGGQTYEQYF. The CDR3 DNA follows: TGTGCCAGCAGCCAAGATTTTGGGGGACAGACCTACGAGCAGTACTTC.

This clone was picked up one time. The chain recombines TRBV6-5 with TRBJ1-2; tentatively, D is TRBD1 (5 bases). Germline-derived CDR1 and CDR2 are MNHEY and SVGAGI. With 6 bases removed from V and 4 bases from J, the gap between germline ends came to 12 bases. The CDR3 length is 13 residues. CDR3 region: CASSAGTLYGYTF. Written as DNA, the CDR3 is TGTGCCAGCAGCGCGGGGACCCTCTATGGCTACACCTTC.

V is TRBV3-1 (or the pseudogene TRBV3-2) and J is TRBJ1-1, with TRBD1 as a possible D gene (5 bases). The germline V gene has CDR1 LGHDT and CDR2 YNNKEL (reference sequence). Trimming took 0 bases from V and 6 from J, leaving 14 bases between them. The CDR3 is made up of 15 amino acids. This CDR3 reads CASSQDWQGGAEAFF. The CDR3 nucleotides read TGTGCCAGCAGCCAAGATTGGCAGGGAGGCGCTGAAGCTTTCTTT.

This chain joins TRBV24-1 and TRBJ1-1; TRBD1 might be the D (5 bases). The CDR3 spans 13 residues. With 11 bases removed from V and 5 bases from J, the gap between germline ends came to 17 bases. The germline V gene has CDR1 KGHDR and CDR2 SFDVKD. CDR3 residues: CAIGGPGRTEAFF. The CDR3 bases are TGTGCCATTGGAGGCCCAGGGAGGACTGAAGCTTTCTTT.

V is TRBV9 and J is TRBJ1-1; weak D call: TRBD1 (6 bases). This CDR3 contains 13 residues. With 3 bases removed from V and 4 bases from J, the gap between germline ends came to 10 bases. Germline lookup yields CDR1 SGDLS and CDR2 YYNGEE. CDR3 sequence: CASSGQVLTEAFF. Here the CDR3 DNA reads TGTGCCAGCAGCGGACAGGTACTCACTGAAGCTTTCTTT.

The chain carries TRBV2 and TRBJ1-4; D is undetermined. The CDR3 has 14 amino acids. V was shortened by 8 bases and J by 4 bases, with 14 bases between the two germline ends. The V gene's germline CDR1 is SNHLY and CDR2 FYNNEI. CDR3 sequence: CASGYRRFNEKLFF. CDR3 sequence (DNA): TGTGCCAGCGGTTATAGGCGGTTTAATGAAAAACTGTTTTTT.

CDR3 protein: CASTLVWGVGEAFF. In DNA form, the CDR3 reads TGTGCCAGCACCCTAGTTTGGGGGGTTGGTGAAGCTTTCTTT. J is TRBJ1-1 and V is TRBV6-5; TRBD1 is a possible D gene (5 bases). The V gene lost 7 bases and the J gene lost 7 bases, with 19 bases spanning the gap. Germline V gene data show CDR1 as MNHEY and CDR2 as SVGAGI. This CDR3 region has 14 residues.

Only one count was recorded for this clone. The chain joins TRBV15 to TRBJ2-4; D is unclear. The CDR3 consists of 15 residues. V was shortened by 0 bases and J by 0 bases, with 6 bases between the two germline ends. Germline V lookup: CDR1 LNHNV, CDR2 YYDKDF (reference sequence). The CDR3 bases are TGTGCCACCAGCAGAGATTCTCTAGCCAAAAACATTCAGTACTTC. Translating it yields CATSRDSLAKNIQYF.

This clone has only one observation. CDR3 sequence (DNA): TGTGCCAGCAGATTGGAGGCTAGTGGAAACACCATATATTTT. Protein sequence: CASRLEASGNTIYF. The chain couples TRBV6-5 to TRBJ1-3; D remains ambiguous. The CDR3 is made up of 14 amino acids. CDR1 MNHEY and CDR2 SVGAGI come from the germline V gene. V was trimmed by 6 bases and J by 3 bases, leaving 12 bases between them.

V gene TRBV7-3 combines with J gene TRBJ2-1; tentative D call: TRBD1 (5 bases). The germline V gene encodes CDR1 SGHTA and CDR2 FQGTGA. The CDR3 runs to 13 residues. Trimming left V 5 bases short and J 5 bases short, with 10 bases between. The CDR3 bases are TGTGCCAGCAGCATTAAGACAGACAATGAGCAGTTCTTC. Translation gives CASSIKTDNEQFF.

The V gene is TRBV14, the J gene TRBJ1-1; D is unclear. CDR1 is SGHDN, CDR2 FVKESK, per germline. V was pared by 2 bases and J by 1 base, with 14 bases between. This CDR3 comprises 16 residues. The CDR3 protein is CASSQPVPTWNTEAFF. For the CDR3, the DNA is TGTGCCAGCAGCCAACCAGTGCCGACATGGAACACTGAAGCTTTCTTT. The variable domain in full, with the rest retrieved from reference TRBV14 and TRBJ1-1, is EAGVTQFPSHSVIEKGQTVTLRCDPISGHDNLYWYRRVMGKEIKFLLHFVKESKQDESGMPNNRFLAERTGGTYSTLKVQPAELEDSGVYFCASSQPVPTWNTEAFFGQGTRLTVV.

V and J are TRBV7-9 and TRBJ2-2; D gene ambiguous. From germline, CDR1 is SEHNR and CDR2 FQNEAQ (reference sequence). The germline V and J ends were trimmed by 5 bases and 4 bases, with 11 bases remaining between them. This CDR3 is 14 amino acids long. This CDR3 reads CASSALTSTGELFF. CDR3 nucleotide sequence: TGTGCCAGCAGCGCGTTAACCTCCACCGGGGAGCTGTTTTTT.

This clone was recorded once. The chain joins TRBV30 to TRBJ1-6; D unclear. This CDR3 contains 16 residues. Germline lookup yields CDR1 GTSNPN and CDR2 SVGIG (reference sequence). V was clipped by 2 bases and J by 2 bases, with 13 bases between them. For the CDR3, the DNA is TGTGCCTGGAGTCAAAAAGCGGGAACCTATAATTCACCCCTCCACTTT. Translation gives CAWSQKAGTYNSPLHF.

V and J are TRBV11-2 and TRBJ2-7; D perhaps matches TRBD2 (6 bases). This CDR3 is built from 14 residues. Germline loops: CDR1 SGHAT, CDR2 FQNNGV. V dropped 4 bases and J dropped 3 bases, with 13 bases sitting between them. The CDR3 loop reads CASSSWGGGYEQYF. Written as DNA, the CDR3 is TGTGCCAGCAGCTCTTGGGGAGGAGGCTACGAGCAGTACTTC.

Only one count was recorded for this clone. The J gene is TRBJ2-3, the V gene TRBV7-6; 10 nucleotides line up with TRBD1. CDR1 and CDR2 from the germline V gene are SGHVS and FNYEAQ. The CDR3 totals 14 residues. V gave up 5 bases and J gave up 6 bases; unmatched junction bases: 5. The CDR3 coding sequence is TGTGCCAGCAGCCCCCGGACAGGGGGGGATACGCAGTATTTT. This sequence encodes CASSPRTGGDTQYF.

This clone was picked up many times. This chain joins TRBV19 and TRBJ1-5; perhaps TRBD1 as D (5 bases). Germline V gene data show CDR1 as LNHDA and CDR2 as SQIVND (reference sequence). This CDR3 has 12 residues. Trimming pared 5 bases from V and 9 bases from J, leaving 11 bases between. This chain's CDR3 is CASSLPTGPQHF. The CDR3 nucleotides are TGTGCCAGTAGTCTTCCAACAGGGCCCCAGCATTTT.